Here is one T cell receptor beta chain with its context. The data stem from a study of blood T cell repertoires in COVID-19. Method: immunoSEQ multiplex PCR; TCRdb's copy keeps in-frame clones and lacks some. Among approximately 94,000 clones listed, just over 85% were seen once. Germline V gene data show CDR1 as LGHDT and CDR2 as YNNKEL (reference sequence). The CDR3 runs 15 residues. The V gene lost 5 bases and the J gene lost 2 bases, with 15 bases spanning the gap. The chain links TRBV3-1 (or the pseudogene TRBV3-2) to TRBJ1-2; D possibly corresponds to TRBD1 (6 bases). The receptor's source is a woman in her 70s with acute or convalescent COVID-19. The specimen sequenced was peripheral blood. The CDR3 region has the DNA TGTGCCAGCAGCGAACTATTTCAGGGGAACTATGGCTACACCTTC. It translates to CASSELFQGNYGYTF.